This T cell receptor beta chain was identified during a study of T cell responses to AZD1222 COVID-19 vaccine. Pooled samples include second doses given at about 4 or 12 weeks. Germline CDR1 and CDR2: MRHNA and SNTAGT. The CDR3 length is 14 residues. Trimming took off 4 bases at V and 0 bases at J, with 9 bases between the two ends. Of note for this clone: Its target is unknown.

General study findings and limits: Unmutated variant regions are reportedly targeted by nearly half of spike-specific TCRs.

The data were produced by immunoSEQ multiplex PCR, yet TCRdb's version contains in-frame clones alone and is incomplete. The table has fewer than 150,000 clones, around 91% seen once; the top ten hold about a tenth. The TCR sequence derives from an adult who received the AZD1222 COVID-19 vaccine. This chain connects TRBV6-4 to TRBJ1-1; the D gene is possibly TRBD1 (6 bases). Sequenced material: peripheral blood, taken 28 days after the second AZD1222 dose. In DNA form, the CDR3 reads TGTGCCAGCAGTGTTGACAGGCTGAACACTGAAGCTTTCTTT. Amino acids: CASSVDRLNTEAFF.